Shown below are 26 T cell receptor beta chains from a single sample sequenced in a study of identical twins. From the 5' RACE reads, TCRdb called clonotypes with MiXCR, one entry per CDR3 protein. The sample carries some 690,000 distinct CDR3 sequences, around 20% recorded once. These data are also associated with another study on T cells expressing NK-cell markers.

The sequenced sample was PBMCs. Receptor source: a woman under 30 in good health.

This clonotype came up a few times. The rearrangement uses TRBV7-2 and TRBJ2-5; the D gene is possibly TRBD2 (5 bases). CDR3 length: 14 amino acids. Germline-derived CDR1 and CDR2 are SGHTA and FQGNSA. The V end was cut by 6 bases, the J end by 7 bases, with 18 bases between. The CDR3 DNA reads TGTGCCAGCAGTCCCTGGGAGCGGCCAGGGACCCAGTACTTC. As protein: CASSPWERPGTQYF.

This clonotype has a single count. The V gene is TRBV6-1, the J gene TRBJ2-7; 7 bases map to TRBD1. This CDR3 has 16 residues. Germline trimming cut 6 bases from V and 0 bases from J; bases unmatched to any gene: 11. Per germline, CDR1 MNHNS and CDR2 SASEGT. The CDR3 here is CASSPWGQFSSYEQYF. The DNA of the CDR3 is TGTGCCAGCAGCCCCTGGGGACAGTTTTCCTCCTACGAGCAGTACTTC.

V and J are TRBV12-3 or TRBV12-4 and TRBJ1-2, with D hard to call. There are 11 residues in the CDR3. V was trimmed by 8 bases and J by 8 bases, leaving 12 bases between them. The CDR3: CASLFEGGYTF. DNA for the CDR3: TGTGCCAGCCTTTTTGAAGGGGGCTACACCTTC.

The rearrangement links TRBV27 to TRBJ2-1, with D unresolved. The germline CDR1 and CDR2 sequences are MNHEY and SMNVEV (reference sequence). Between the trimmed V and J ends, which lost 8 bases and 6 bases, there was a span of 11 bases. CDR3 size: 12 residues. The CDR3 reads CASHSVSNEQFF. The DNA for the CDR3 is TGTGCCAGCCACTCAGTGAGCAATGAGCAGTTCTTC.

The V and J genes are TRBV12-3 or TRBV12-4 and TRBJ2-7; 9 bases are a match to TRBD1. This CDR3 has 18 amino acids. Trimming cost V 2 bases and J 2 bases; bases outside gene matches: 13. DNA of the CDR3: TGTGCCAGCAGTTTAATAGGCTGGGGACAGGGAGCGACCTACGAGCAGTACTTC. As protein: CASSLIGWGQGATYEQYF.

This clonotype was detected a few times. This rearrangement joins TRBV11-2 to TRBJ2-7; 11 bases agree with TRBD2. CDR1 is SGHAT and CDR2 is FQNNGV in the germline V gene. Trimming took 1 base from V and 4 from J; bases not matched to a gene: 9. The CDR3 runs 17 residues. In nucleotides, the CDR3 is TGTGCCAGCAGCTTAGTTAGGACTAGCGGGCGATTTTACGAGCAGTACTTC. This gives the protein CASSLVRTSGRFYEQYF.

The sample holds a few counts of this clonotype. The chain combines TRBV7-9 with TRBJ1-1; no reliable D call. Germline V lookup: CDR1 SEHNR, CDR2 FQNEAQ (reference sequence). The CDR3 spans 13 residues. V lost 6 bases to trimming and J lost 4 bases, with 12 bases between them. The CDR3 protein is CASSDHSSTEAFF. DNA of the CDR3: TGTGCCAGCAGTGACCACAGCAGCACTGAAGCTTTCTTT.

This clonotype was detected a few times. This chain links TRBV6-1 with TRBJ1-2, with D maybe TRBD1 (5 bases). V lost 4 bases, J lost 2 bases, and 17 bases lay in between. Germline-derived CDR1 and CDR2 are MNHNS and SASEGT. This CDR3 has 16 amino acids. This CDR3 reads CASSVGRQGGNYGYTF. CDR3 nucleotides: TGTGCCAGCAGTGTAGGAAGGCAGGGAGGCAACTATGGCTACACCTTC.

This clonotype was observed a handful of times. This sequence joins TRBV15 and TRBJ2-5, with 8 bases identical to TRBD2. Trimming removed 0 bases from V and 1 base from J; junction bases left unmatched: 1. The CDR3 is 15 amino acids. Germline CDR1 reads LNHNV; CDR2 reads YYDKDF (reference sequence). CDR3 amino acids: CATSRDLAGQETQYF. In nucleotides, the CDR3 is TGTGCCACCAGCAGAGATCTAGCGGGCCAAGAGACCCAGTACTTC.

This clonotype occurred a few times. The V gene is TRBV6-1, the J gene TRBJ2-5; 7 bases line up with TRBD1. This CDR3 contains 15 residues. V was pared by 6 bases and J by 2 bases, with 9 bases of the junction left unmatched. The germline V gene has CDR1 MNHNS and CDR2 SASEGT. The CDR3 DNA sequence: TGTGCCAGCAGACCGGGACAGATAATTCAAGAGACCCAGTACTTC. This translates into CASRPGQIIQETQYF.

This chain's CDR3 is CASSLATVGTVPYEQYF. The CDR3 DNA is TGTGCCAGCAGCTTAGCCACCGTAGGGACAGTACCCTACGAGCAGTACTTC. The chain combines TRBV7-2 with TRBJ2-7; 7 bases map to TRBD1. The CDR3 runs 17 residues. Germline V gene sequence: CDR1 SGHTA, CDR2 FQGNSA. The ends lost 0 bases at V and 2 bases at J; junction bases unmatched: 10.

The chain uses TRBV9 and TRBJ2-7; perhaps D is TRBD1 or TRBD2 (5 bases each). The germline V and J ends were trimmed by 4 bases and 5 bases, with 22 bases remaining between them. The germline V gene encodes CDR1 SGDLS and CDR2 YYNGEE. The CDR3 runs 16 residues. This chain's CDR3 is CASSPSVGTPPNEQYF. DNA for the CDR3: TGTGCCAGCAGCCCTTCGGTCGGGACCCCACCTAACGAGCAGTACTTC. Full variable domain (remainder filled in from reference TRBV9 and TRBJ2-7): DSGVTQTPKHLITATGQRVTLRCSPRSGDLSVYWYQQSLDQGLQFLIQYYNGEERAKGNILERFSAQQFPDLHSELNLSSLELGDSALYFCASSPSVGTPPNEQYFGPGTRLTVT.

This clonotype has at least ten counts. In DNA, the CDR3 is TGTGCCAGCAGGGGACAGGGCGGGCCTGGGGCCAACGTCCTGACTTTC. Translation gives CASRGQGGPGANVLTF. The V call is TRBV9, the J call TRBJ2-6; TRBD1 agrees at 9 bases. The germline V gene encodes CDR1 SGDLS and CDR2 YYNGEE. This CDR3 region has 16 residues. V was clipped by 5 bases and J by 2 bases; unmatched bases: 5.

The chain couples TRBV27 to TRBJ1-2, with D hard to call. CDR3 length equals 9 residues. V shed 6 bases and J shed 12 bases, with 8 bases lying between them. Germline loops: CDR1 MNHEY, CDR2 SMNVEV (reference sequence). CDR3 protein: CASSALDTF. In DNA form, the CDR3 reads TGTGCCAGCAGCGCCTTGGACACCTTC.

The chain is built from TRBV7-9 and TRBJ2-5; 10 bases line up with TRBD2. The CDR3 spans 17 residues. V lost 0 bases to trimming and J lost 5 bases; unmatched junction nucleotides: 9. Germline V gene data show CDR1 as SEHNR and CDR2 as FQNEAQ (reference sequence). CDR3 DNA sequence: TGTGCCAGCAGCTTAGCTTGGACTAGCGGAGGCGTGGAGACCCAGTACTTC. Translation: CASSLAWTSGGVETQYF.

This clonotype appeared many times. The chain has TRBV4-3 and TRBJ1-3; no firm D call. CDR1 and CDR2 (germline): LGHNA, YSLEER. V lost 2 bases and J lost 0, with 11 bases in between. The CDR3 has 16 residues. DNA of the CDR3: TGCGCCAGCAGCCAATTACCAACAGCCTCTGGAAACACCATATATTTT. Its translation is CASSQLPTASGNTIYF.

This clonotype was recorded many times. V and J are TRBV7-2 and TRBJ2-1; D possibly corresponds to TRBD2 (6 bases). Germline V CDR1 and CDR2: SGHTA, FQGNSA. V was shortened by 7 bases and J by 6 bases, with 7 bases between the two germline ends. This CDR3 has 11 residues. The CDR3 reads CASIAVNEQFF. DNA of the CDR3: TGTGCCAGCATAGCGGTCAATGAGCAGTTCTTC.

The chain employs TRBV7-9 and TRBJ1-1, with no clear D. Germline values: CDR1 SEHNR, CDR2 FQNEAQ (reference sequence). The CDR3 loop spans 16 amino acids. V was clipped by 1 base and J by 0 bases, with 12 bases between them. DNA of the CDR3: TGTGCCAGCAGCTTAGGGGTAGGCCGAGTGAACACTGAAGCTTTCTTT. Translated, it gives CASSLGVGRVNTEAFF.

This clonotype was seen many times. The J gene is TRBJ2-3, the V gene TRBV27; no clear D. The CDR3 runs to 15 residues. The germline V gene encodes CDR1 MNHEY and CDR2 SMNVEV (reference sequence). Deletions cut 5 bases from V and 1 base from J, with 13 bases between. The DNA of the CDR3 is TGTGCCAGCAGTCCCCGGACCCTAGGCACAGATACGCAGTATTTT. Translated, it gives CASSPRTLGTDTQYF.

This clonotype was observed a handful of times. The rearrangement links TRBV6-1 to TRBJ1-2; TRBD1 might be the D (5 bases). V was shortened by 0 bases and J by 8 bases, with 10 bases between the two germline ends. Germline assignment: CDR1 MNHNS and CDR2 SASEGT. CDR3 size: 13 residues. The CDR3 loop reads CASSEAVGDGYTF. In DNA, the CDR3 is TGTGCCAGCAGTGAAGCGGTAGGGGACGGCTACACCTTC.

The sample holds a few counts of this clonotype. DNA for the CDR3: TGTGCCAGCAGCTTAAGATCGAGCGGGGAGCTGTTTTTT. This sequence encodes CASSLRSSGELFF. This chain connects TRBV13 to TRBJ2-2; no clear D. The V end was cut by 2 bases, the J end by 7 bases, with 8 bases between. Germline-derived CDR1 and CDR2 are PRHDT and FYEKMQ (reference sequence). There are 13 residues in the CDR3.

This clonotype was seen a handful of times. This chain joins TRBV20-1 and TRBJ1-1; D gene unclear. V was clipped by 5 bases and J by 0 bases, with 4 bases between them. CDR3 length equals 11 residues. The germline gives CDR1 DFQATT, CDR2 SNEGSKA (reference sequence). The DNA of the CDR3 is TGCAGTGCTTGGTTGAACACTGAAGCTTTCTTT. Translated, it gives CSAWLNTEAFF.

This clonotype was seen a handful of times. In DNA form, the CDR3 reads TGTGCCAGCAGTCTACAGGGGGCGAGTTCTGGGGCCAACGTCCTGACTTTC. Encoded protein: CASSLQGASSGANVLTF. The chain is built from TRBV12-3 or TRBV12-4 and TRBJ2-6, with 9 bases identical to TRBD1. The CDR3 contains 17 residues. The V and J ends lost 5 bases and 1 base, in that order; junction bases with no gene match: 6.

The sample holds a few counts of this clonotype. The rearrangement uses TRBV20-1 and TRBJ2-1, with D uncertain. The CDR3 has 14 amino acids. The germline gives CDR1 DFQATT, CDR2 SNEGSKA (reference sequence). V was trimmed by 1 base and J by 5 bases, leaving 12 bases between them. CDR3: CSARVIGTHNEQFF. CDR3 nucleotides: TGCAGTGCTAGAGTGATAGGAACCCACAATGAGCAGTTCTTC.

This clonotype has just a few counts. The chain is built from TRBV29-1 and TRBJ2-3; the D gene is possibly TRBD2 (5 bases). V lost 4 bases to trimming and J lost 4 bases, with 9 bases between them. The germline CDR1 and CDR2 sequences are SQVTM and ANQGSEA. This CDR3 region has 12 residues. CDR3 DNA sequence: TGCAGCGTTGCCGACGGGGCAGATACGCAGTATTTT. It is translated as CSVADGADTQYF.

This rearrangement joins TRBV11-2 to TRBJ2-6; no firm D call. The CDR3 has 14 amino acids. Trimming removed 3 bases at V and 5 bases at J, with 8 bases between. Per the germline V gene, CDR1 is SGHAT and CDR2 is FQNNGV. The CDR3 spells CASSFSSRANVLTF. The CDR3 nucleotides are TGTGCCAGCAGCTTCAGCTCGAGGGCCAACGTCCTGACTTTC.